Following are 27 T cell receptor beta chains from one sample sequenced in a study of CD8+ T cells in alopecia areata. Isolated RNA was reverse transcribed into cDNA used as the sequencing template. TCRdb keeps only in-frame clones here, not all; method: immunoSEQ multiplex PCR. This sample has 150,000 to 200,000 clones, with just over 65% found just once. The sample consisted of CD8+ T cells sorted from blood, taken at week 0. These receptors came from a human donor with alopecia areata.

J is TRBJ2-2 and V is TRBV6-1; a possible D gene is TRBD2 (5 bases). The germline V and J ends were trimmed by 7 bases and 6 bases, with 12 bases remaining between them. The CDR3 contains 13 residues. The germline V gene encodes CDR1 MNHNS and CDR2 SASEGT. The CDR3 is CASNRGEAGELFF. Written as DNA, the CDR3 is TGTGCCAGCAATCGGGGAGAGGCCGGGGAGCTGTTTTTT.

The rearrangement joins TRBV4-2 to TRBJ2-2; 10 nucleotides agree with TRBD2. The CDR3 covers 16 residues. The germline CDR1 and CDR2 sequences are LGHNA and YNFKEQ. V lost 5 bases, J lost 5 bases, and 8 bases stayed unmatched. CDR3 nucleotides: TGTGCCAGCAGCTCGCCACCTAGCGGGGGTACCGGGGAGCTGTTTTTT. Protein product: CASSSPPSGGTGELFF.

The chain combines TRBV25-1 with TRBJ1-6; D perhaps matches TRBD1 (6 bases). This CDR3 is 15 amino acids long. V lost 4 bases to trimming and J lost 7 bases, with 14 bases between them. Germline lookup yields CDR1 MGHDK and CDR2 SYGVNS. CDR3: CASSAGAGYNSPLHF. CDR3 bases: TGTGCCAGCAGTGCAGGGGCAGGGTACAATTCACCCCTCCACTTT.

The CDR3 bases are TGCAGCGTCGTTGACAGGGGGCTCAGCTATGGCTACACCTTC. Encoded protein: CSVVDRGLSYGYTF. The V gene is TRBV29-1, the J gene TRBJ1-2; 10 bases match TRBD1. Germline V gives CDR1 SQVTM, CDR2 ANQGSEA. The trim removed 6 bases at V and 4 bases at J, leaving 8 bases unmatched. CDR3 length: 14 residues.

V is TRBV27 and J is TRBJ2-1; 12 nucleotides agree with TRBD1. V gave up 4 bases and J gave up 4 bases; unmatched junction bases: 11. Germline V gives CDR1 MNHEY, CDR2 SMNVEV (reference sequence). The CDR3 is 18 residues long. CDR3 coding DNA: TGTGCCAGCAGTTACCAATCCGGGACAGGGGGCTTTTACAATGAGCAGTTCTTC. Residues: CASSYQSGTGGFYNEQFF.

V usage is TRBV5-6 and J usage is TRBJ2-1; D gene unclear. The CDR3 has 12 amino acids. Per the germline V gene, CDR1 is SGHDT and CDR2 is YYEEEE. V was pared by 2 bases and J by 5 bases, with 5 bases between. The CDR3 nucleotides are TGTGCCAGCAGCTTCTCAGACAATGAGCAGTTCTTC. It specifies CASSFSDNEQFF. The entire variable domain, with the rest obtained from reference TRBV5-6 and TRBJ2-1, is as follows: DAGVTQSPTHLIKTRGQQVTLRCSPKSGHDTVSWYQQALGQGPQFIFQYYEEEERQRGNFPDRFSGHQFPNYSSELNVNALLLGDSALYLCASSFSDNEQFFGPGTRLTVL.

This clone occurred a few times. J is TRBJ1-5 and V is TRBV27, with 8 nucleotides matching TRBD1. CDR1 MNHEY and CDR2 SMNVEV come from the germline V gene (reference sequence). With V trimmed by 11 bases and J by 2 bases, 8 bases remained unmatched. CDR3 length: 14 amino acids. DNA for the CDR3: TGTGCCGCGGGCGGGACAGGAGGCAATCAGCCCCAGCATTTT. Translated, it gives CAAGGTGGNQPQHF.

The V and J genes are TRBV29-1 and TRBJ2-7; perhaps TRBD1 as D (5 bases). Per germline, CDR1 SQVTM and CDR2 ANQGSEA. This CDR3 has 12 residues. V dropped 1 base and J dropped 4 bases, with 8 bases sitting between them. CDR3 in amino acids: CSVEGTKYEQYF. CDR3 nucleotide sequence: TGCAGCGTTGAAGGGACAAAGTACGAGCAGTACTTC.

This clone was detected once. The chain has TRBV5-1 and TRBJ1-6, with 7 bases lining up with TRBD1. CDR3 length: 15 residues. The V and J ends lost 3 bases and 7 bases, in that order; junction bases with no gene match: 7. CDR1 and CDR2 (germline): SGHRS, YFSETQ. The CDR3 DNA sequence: TGCGCCAGCAGCTCGACCGGGACAGTGAATTCACCCCTCCACTTT. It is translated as CASSSTGTVNSPLHF.

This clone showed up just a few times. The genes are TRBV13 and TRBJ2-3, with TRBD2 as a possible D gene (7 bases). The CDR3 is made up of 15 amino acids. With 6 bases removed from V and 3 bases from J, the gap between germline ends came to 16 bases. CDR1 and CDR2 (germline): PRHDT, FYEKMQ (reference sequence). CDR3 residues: CASRPSGGPTDTQYF. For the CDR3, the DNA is TGTGCCAGCAGACCCTCCGGGGGGCCTACAGATACGCAGTATTTT.

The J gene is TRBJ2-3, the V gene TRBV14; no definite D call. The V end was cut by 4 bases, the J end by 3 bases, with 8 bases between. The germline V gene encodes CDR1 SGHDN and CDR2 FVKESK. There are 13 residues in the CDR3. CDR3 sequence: CASSPYGTDTQYF. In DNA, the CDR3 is TGTGCCAGCAGCCCGTACGGGACAGATACGCAGTATTTT.

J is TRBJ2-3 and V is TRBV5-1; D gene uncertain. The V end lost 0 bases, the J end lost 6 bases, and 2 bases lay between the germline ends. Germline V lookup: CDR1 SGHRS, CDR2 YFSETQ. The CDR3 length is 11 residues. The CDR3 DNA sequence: TGCGCCAGCAGCTTGGAGGATACGCAGTATTTT. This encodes CASSLEDTQYF. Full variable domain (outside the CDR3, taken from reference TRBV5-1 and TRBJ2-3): KAGVTQTPRYLIKTRGQQVTLSCSPISGHRSVSWYQQTPGQGLQFLFEYFSETQRNKGNFPGRFSGRQFSNSRSEMNVSTLELGDSALYLCASSLEDTQYFGPGTRLTVL.

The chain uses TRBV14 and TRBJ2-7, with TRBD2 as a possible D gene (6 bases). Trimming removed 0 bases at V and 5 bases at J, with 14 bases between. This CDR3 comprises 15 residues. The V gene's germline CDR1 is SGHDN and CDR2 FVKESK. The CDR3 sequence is CASSQEGQGGNEQYF. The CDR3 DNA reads TGTGCCAGCAGCCAAGAAGGCCAGGGCGGGAACGAGCAGTACTTC.

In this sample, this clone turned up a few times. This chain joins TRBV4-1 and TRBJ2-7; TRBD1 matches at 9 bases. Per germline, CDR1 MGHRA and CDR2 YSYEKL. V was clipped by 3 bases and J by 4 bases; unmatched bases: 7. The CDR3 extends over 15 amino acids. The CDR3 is CASSHGGTGMYEQYF. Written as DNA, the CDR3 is TGCGCCAGCAGCCACGGGGGGACAGGGATGTACGAGCAGTACTTC.

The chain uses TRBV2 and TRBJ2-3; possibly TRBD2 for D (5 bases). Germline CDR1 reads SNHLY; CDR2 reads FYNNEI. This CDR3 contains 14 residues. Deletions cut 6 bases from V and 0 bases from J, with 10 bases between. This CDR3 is CASRWTQSTDTQYF. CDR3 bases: TGTGCCAGCAGGTGGACTCAAAGCACAGATACGCAGTATTTT.

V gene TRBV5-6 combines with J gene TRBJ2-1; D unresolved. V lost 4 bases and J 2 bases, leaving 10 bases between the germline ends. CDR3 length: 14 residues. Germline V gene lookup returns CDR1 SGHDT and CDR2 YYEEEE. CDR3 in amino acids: CASSHSAAYNEQFF. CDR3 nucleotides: TGTGCCAGCAGCCACTCTGCGGCCTACAATGAGCAGTTCTTC.

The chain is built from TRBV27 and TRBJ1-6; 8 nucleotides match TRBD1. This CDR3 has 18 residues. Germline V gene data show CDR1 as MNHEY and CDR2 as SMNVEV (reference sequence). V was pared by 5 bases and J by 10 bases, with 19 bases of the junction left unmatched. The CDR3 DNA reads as TGTGCCAGCAGTCTTGAGAACCCGGACAGGGTTCGGCAATCACCCCTCCACTTT. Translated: CASSLENPDRVRQSPLHF.

The CDR3, as DNA: TGTGCCTGGAGTCAGGGAGGGTGGACCTATGGCTACACCTTC. Translating it yields CAWSQGGWTYGYTF. The rearrangement joins TRBV30 to TRBJ1-2, with D maybe TRBD1 (5 bases). The V gene's germline CDR1 is GTSNPN and CDR2 SVGIG (reference sequence). V dropped 2 bases and J dropped 4 bases, with 14 bases sitting between them. The CDR3 contains 14 residues.

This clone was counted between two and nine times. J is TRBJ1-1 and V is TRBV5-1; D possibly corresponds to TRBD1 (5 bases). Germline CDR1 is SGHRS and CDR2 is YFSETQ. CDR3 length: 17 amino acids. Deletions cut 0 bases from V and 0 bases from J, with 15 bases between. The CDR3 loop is CASSLGQGWDLNTEAFF. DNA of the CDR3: TGCGCCAGCAGCTTGGGGCAGGGATGGGACTTGAACACTGAAGCTTTCTTT. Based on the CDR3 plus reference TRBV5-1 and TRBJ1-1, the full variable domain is KAGVTQTPRYLIKTRGQQVTLSCSPISGHRSVSWYQQTPGQGLQFLFEYFSETQRNKGNFPGRFSGRQFSNSRSEMNVSTLELGDSALYLCASSLGQGWDLNTEAFFGQGTRLTVV.

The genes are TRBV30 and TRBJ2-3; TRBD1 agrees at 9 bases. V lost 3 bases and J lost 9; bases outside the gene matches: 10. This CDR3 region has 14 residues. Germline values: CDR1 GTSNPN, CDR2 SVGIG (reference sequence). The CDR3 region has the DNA TGTGCCTGGAGCTGGGACAGGGTGGAAGACACGCAGTATTTT. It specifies CAWSWDRVEDTQYF.

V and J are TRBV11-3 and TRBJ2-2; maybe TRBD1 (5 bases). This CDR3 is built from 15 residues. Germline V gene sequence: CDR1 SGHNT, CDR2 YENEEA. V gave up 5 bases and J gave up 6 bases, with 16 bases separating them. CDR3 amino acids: CASSPRQGAPGELFF. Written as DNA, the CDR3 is TGTGCCAGCAGCCCTAGACAAGGGGCGCCCGGGGAGCTGTTTTTT.

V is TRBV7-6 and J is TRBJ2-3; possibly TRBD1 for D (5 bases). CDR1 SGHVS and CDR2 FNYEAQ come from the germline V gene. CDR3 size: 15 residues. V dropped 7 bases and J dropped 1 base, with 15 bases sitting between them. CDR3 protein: CASKKGVLGTDTQYF. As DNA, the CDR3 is TGTGCCAGCAAAAAAGGGGTACTTGGCACAGATACGCAGTATTTT.

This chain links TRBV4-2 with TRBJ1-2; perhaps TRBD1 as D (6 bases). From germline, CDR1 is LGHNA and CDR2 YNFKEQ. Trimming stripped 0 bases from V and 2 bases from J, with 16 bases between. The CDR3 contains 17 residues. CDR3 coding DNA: TGTGCCAGCAGCCAAGAAAAAGGGGGGCAGGACAACTATGGCTACACCTTC. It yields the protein CASSQEKGGQDNYGYTF.

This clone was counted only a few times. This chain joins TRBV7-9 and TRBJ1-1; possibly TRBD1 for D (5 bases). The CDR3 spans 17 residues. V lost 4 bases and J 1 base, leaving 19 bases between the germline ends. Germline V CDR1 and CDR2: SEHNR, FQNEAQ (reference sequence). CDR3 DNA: TGTGCCAGCAGCTCTCAGGGAGGGATCGGTTCGAACACTGAAGCTTTCTTT. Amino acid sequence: CASSSQGGIGSNTEAFF.

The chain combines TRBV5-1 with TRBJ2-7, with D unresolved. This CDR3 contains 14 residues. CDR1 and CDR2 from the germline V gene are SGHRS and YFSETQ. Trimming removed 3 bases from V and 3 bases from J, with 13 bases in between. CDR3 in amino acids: CASSSETAGYEQYF. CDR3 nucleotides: TGCGCCAGCAGCTCCGAGACGGCCGGCTACGAGCAGTACTTC.

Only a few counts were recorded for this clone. The CDR3 loop reads CASSDVGDEQYF. Here the CDR3 DNA reads TGTGCCAGCAGTGACGTCGGGGACGAGCAGTACTTC. J is TRBJ2-7 and V is TRBV2; a possible D gene is TRBD2 (5 bases). The V and J ends lost 3 bases and 5 bases respectively, with 8 bases between them. Germline V gene sequence: CDR1 SNHLY, CDR2 FYNNEI. The CDR3 length is 12 residues. The full variable domain, in which reference TRBV2 and TRBJ2-7 provide the parts outside the CDR3, is EPEVTQTPSHQVTQMGQEVILRCVPISNHLYFYWYRQILGQKVEFLVSFYNNEISEKSEIFDDQFSVERPDGSNFTLKIRSTKLEDSAMYFCASSDVGDEQYFGPGTRLTVT.

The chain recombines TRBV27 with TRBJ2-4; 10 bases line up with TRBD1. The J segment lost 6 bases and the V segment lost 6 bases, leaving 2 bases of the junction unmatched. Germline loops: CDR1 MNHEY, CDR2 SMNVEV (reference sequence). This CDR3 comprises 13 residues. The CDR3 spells CASSRTGGNIQYF. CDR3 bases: TGTGCCAGCAGCCGGACAGGGGGAAACATTCAGTACTTC.